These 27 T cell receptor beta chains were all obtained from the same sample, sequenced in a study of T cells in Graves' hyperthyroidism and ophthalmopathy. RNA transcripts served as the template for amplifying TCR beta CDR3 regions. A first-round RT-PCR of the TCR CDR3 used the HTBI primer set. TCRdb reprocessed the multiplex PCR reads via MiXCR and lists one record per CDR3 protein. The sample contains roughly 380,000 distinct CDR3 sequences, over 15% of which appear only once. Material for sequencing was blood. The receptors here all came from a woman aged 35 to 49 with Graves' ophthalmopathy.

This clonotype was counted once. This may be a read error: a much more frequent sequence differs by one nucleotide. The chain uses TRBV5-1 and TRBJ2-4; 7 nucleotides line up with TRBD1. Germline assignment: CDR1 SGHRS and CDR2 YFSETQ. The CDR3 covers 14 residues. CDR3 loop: CAISPGQLKNIQYF. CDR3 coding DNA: TGCGCCATCAGCCCGGGACAGTTGAAAAACATTCAGTACTTC.

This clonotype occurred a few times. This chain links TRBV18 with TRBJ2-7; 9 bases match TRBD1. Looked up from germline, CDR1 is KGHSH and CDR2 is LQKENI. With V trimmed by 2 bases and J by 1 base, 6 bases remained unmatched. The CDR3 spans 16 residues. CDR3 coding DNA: TGTGCCAGCTCACCAACGGGGGGACAGGGTTCCTACGAGCAGTACTTC. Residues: CASSPTGGQGSYEQYF.

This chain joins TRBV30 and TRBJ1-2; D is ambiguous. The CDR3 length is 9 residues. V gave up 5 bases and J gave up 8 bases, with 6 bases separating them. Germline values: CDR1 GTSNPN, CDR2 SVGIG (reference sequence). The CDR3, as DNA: TGTGCCTGGTCAGGCGGCTACACCTTC. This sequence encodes CAWSGGYTF.

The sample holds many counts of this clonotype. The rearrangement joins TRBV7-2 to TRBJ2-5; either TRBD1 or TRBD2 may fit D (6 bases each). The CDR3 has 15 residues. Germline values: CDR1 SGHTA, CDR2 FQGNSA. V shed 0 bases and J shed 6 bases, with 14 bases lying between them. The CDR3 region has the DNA TGTGCCAGCAGCTTAGCGGCCGGGGGCGGAAAGACCCAGTACTTC. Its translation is CASSLAAGGGKTQYF.

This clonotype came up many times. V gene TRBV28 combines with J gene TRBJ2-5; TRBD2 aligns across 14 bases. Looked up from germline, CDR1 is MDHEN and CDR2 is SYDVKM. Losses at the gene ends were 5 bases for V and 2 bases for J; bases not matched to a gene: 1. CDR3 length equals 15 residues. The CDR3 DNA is TGTGCCAGCAGTCGGACTAGCGGGAGGCAAGAGACCCAGTACTTC. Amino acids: CASSRTSGRQETQYF.

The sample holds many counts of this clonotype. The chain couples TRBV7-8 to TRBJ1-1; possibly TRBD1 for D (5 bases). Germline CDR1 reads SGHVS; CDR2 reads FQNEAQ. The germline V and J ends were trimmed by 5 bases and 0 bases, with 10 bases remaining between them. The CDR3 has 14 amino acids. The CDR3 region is CASSAQTVNTEAFF. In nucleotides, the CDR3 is TGTGCCAGCAGCGCGCAGACAGTGAACACTGAAGCTTTCTTT.

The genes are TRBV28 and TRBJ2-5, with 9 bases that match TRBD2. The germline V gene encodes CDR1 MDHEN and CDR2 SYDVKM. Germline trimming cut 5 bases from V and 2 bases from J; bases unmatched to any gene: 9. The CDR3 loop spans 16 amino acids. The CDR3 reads CASSPAAGGGQETQYF. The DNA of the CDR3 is TGTGCCAGCAGTCCAGCAGCGGGAGGAGGACAAGAGACCCAGTACTTC.

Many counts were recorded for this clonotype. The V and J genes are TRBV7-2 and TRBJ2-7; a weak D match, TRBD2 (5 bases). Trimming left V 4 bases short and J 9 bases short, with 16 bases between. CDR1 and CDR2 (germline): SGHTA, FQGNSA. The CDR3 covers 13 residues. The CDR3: CASSWLFSEVQYF. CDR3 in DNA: TGTGCCAGCAGCTGGCTGTTTTCGGAGGTGCAGTACTTC.

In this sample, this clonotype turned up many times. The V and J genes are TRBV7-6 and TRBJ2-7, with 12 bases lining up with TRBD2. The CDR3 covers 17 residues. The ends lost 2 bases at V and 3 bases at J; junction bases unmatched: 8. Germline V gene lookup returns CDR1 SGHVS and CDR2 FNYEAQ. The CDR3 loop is CASSLTLAGGGSYEQYF. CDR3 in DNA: TGTGCCAGCAGCTTAACACTAGCGGGAGGAGGTAGCTACGAGCAGTACTTC.

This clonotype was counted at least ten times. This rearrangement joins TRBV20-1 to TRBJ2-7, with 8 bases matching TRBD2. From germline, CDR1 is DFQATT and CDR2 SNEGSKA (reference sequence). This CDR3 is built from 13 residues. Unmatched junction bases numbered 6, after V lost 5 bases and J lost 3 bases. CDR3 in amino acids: CSADRTSGYEQYF. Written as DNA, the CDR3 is TGCAGTGCTGACAGAACTAGCGGCTACGAGCAGTACTTC.

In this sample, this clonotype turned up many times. This CDR3 reads CAVAQGASTGELFF. The CDR3 nucleotides read TGCGCCGTGGCACAGGGGGCAAGTACCGGGGAGCTGTTTTTT. The chain is built from TRBV20-1 and TRBJ2-2, with 9 positions matching TRBD1. This CDR3 region has 14 residues. The germline V gene has CDR1 DFQATT and CDR2 SNEGSKA (reference sequence).

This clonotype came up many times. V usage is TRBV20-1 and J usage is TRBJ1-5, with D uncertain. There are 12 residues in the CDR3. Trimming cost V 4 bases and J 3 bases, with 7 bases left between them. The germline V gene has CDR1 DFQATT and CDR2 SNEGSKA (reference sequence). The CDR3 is CSAKSFNQPQHF. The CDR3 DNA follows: TGCAGTGCTAAGAGTTTCAATCAGCCCCAGCATTTT.

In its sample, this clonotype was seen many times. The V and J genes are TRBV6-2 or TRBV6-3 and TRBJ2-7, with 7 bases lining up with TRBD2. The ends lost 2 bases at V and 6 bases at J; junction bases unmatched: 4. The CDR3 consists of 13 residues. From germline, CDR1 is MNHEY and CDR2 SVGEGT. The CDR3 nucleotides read TGTGCCAGCAGTTACGCGGGAGTCGTCGAGCAGTACTTC. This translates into CASSYAGVVEQYF.

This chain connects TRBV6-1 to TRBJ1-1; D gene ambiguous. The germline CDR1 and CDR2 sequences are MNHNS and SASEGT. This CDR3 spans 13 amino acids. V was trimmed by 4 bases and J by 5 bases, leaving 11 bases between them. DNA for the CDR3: TGTGCCAGCAGTGGTCTCTCAGGTACTGAAGCTTTCTTT. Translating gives CASSGLSGTEAFF.

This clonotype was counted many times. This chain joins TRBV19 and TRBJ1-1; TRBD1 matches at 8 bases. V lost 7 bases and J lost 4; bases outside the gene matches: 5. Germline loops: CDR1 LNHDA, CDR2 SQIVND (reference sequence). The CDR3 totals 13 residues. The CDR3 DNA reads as TGTGCCAGTATCCACAGGGGGGCCACTGAAGCTTTCTTT. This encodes CASIHRGATEAFF.

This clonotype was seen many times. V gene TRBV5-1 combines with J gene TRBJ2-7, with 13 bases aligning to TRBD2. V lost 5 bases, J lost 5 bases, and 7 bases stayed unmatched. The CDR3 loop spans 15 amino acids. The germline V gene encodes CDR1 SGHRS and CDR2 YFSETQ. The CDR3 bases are TGCGCCAGCAGAGAAACTAGCGGGAGGGCCCACGAGCAGTACTTC. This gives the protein CASRETSGRAHEQYF.

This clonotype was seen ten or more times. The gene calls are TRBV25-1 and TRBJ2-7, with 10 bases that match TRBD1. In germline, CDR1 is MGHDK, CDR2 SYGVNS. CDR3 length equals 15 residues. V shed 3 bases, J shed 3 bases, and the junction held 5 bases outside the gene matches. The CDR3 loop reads CASSDSGQGVYEQYF. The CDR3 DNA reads TGTGCCAGCAGTGATTCAGGACAGGGGGTCTACGAGCAGTACTTC.

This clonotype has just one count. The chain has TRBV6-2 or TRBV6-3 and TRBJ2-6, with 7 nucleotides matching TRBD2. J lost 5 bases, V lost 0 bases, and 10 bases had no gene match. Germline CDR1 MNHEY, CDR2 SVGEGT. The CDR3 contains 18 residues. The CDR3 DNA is TGTGCCAGCAGTTACTCGCGGGGGTCCCCCGCGAGGGCCAACGTCCTGACTTTC. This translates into CASSYSRGSPARANVLTF.

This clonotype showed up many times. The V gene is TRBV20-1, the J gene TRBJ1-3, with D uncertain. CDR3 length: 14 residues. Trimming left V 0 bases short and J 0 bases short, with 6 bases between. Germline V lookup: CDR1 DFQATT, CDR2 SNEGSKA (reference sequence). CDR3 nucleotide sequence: TGCAGTGCTAGAGATTGGCGCTCTGGAAACACCATATATTTT. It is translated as CSARDWRSGNTIYF.

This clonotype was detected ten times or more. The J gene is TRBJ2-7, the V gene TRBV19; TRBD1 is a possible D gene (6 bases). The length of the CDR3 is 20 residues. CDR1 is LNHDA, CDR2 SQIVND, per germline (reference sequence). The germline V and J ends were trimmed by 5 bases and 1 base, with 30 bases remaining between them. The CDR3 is CASSPRGGRTARLASYEQYF. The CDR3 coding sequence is TGTGCCAGTAGTCCCCGCGGCGGTAGGACAGCCAGGCTAGCATCCTACGAGCAGTACTTC.

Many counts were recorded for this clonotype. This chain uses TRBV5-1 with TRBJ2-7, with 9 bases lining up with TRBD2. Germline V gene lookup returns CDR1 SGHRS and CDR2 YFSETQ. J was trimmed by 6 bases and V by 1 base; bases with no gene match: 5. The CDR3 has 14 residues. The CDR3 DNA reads TGCGCCAGCAGCTTGCTAGCGGGAAGGGGCGAGCAGTACTTC. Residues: CASSLLAGRGEQYF.

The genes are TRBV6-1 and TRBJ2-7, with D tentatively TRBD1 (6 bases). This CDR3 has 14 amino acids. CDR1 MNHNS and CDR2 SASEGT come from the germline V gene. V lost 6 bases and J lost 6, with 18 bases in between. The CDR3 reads CASRRTATTPEQYF. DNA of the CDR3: TGTGCCAGCAGACGGACAGCCACCACGCCCGAGCAGTACTTC.

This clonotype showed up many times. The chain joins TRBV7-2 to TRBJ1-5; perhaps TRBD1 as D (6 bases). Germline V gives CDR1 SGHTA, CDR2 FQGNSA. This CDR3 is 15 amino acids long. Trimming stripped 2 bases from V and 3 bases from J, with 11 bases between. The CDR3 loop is CASSLQDSYNQPQHF. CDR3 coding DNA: TGTGCCAGCAGCTTACAGGACAGCTACAATCAGCCCCAGCATTTT.

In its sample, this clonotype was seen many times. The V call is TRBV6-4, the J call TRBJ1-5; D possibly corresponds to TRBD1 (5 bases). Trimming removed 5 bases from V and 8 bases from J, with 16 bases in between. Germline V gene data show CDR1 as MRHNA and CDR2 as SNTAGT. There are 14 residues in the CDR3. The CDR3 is CASSKDTGSEPQHF. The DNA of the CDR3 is TGTGCCAGCAGTAAGGACACGGGCAGTGAGCCCCAGCATTTT.

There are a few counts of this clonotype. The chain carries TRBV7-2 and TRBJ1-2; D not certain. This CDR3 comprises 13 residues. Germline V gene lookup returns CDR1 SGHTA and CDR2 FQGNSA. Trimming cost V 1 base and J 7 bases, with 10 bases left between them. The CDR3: CASSLDEAVGYTF. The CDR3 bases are TGTGCCAGCAGCTTAGACGAGGCTGTTGGCTACACCTTC.

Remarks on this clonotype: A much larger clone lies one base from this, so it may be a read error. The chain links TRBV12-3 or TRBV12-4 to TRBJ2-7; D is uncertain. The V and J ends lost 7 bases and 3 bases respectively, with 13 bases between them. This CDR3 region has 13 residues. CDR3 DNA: TGTGCCAGCAATAGGGTCAGTGGCTACGAGCAGTACTTC. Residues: CASNRVSGYEQYF.

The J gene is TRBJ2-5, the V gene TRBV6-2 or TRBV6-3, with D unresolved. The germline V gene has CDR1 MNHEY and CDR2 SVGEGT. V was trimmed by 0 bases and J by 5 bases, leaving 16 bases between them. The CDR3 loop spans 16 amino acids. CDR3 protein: CASSYSSFPRGETQYF. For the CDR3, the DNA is TGTGCCAGCAGTTACTCGTCCTTCCCCCGTGGCGAGACCCAGTACTTC.